This T cell receptor beta chain is from a study of CD8 T cells in Susac syndrome (dated by TCRdb to about 2019). The study in broad terms: Whether CD8+ T cell activation and differentiation in Susac syndrome was antigen driven was tested using repertoire sequencing. CD8+ T cell repertoire clonality was compared between about a dozen healthy donors, some 14 Susac syndrome patients and roughly 15 multiple sclerosis patients. What the study reported, not specific to this receptor: The TCR sequencing and HLA analysis was acknowledged to have included a relatively small number of individuals.

RNA was extracted using the RNeasy kit, and roughly 0.45 to 1 ug of the RNA was reverse transcribed with random hexamers. The immunoSEQ multiplex PCR assay, which covers 54 Vbeta and 13 Jbeta segments, was used to amplify TCR beta CDR3 regions. PCR amplification bias was corrected using a synthetic template baseline for primer optimization and computational correction. The paper's data handling went like this. Reads were annotated to V, D and J genes according to IMGT and were analyzed with immunoSEQ Analyzer, with only productive sequences retained. Clonality was computed as one minus Shannon entropy normalized by log2 of the number of productive unique sequences. For each patient and control, public and private clones were evaluated among the 100 most prevalent clones. Clones were defined as Susac-specific if absent from the healthy and MS cohorts, from 1052 published viral clones and from other ImmuneACCESS disease sequences. The raw public data were reprocessed by TCRdb itself: fastp quality trimming at Q25, MiXCR clonotype calling, in-frame beta chains only. Records with the same CDR3 protein are collapsed into one entry carrying the most frequent genes and DNA. These V and J calls rely on TCRdb rather than the paper's analysis. The sample records about 300,000 distinct CDR3 sequences, around 91% of which are singletons. The ten biggest clones cover 0.18% of the sample.

Notes on this clonotype: This clone's antigen is unknown. No quality values exist for individual bases; no much larger clone is one base distant.

V lost 2 bases and J lost 0 bases, and the count of bases not matched to a germline gene is 15. From the cysteine up to the phenylalanine, the CDR3 has a length of 19 residues. Only the CDR3 DNA is retained, 57 bases long and in frame from the first base. The germline V gene gives CDR1 as MGHRA and CDR2 as YSYEKL. High-throughput TCR beta sequencing profiled peripheral blood CD8+ and CD4+ T cells from healthy donors, Susac syndrome patients and multiple sclerosis patients. Treatment-naive patients with stable or active relapsing-remitting disease fulfilling revised McDonald criteria were used as multiple sclerosis controls. Bulk CD8+ and CD4+ T cells were purified magnetically by negative isolation, whereas CD8+ TEMRA cells were enriched by FACS. Blood was collected in EDTA tubes and processed within 24 hours, with PBMCs isolated through density gradient centrifugation. PBMCs intended for TCR sequencing were frozen in liquid nitrogen and were later thawed in a 37 degrees C water bath. The sorted or isolated CD4+, CD8+ and CD8+ TEMRA cells had a purity of 90% or higher.

The origin of this receptor is a human donor with multiple sclerosis. Recombination connected TRBV4-1 to TRBJ1-1; TRBD1 matches 7 bases in the middle. The sample comprised CD8+ T cells from PBMCs. Read as DNA, the sequence is TGCGCCAGCAGCCAACGGATAGGAGGGACAGCTATAATGAACACTGAAGCTTTCTTT. The translation is CASSQRIGGTAIMNTEAFF.